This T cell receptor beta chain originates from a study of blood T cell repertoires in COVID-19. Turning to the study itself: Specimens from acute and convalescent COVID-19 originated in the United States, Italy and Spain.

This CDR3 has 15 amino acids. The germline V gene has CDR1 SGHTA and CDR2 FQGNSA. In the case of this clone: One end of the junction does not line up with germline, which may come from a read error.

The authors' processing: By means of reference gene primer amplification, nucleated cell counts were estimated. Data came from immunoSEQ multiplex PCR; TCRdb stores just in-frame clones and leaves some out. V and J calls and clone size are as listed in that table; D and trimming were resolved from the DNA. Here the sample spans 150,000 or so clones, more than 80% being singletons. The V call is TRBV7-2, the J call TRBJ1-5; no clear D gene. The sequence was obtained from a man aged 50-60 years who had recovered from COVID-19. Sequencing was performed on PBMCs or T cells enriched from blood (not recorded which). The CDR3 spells CASSIGLYSNQLQHF. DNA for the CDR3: TGTGCCAGCAGCATTGGACTCTATAGCAATCAGCTCCAGCATTTT. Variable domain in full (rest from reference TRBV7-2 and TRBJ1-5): GAGVSQSPSNKVTEKGKDVELRCDPISGHTALYWYRQSLGQGLEFLIYFQGNSAPDKSGLPSDRFSAERTGGSVSTLTIQRTQQEDSAVYLCASSIGLYSNQLQHFGDGTRLSIL.